This is a list of T cell receptor beta chains from one sample in a study of Ad26.COV2.S vaccination and SARS-CoV-2 variants. Sequencing used immunoSEQ multiplex PCR; TCRdb keeps in-frame clones, though not all of them. Of approximately 300,000 clones in the sample, roughly 86% were seen once. The sequencing used peripheral blood, collected in a trial of Ad26.COV2.S vaccine versus placebo. All receptors come from a person between 18 and 65 years old who received the Ad26.COV2.S COVID-19 vaccine or a placebo. Both conserved end residues are part of each CDR3. D genes are given only for firm matches. Size is omitted from some rows. Given values are once, few, many or a class for expanded clones.

V	size	D	J	CDR3
TRBV30	-	TRBD1	TRBJ2-2	CAWSQTGGVTGELFF
TRBV7-9	-	-	TRBJ1-5	CASSGNSNQPQHF
TRBV19	-	-	TRBJ2-3	CASSIARQGTRDKKGTDTQYF
TRBV9	-	TRBD1	TRBJ2-7	CASSPSGQGAYEQYF
TRBV5-4	-	TRBD1	TRBJ2-5	CASSTYRTGMETQYF
TRBV6-1	-	TRBD1	TRBJ1-1	CASSESVRGTEAFF
TRBV5-1	-	TRBD1	TRBJ1-1	CASSRDSLLEAFF
TRBV7-2	-	-	TRBJ1-4	CASSEGFGEKLFF
TRBV19	few	-	TRBJ1-2	CASSTEIRGYTF
TRBV7-3	-	TRBD1	TRBJ1-2	CASSLDPGTGDYTF
TRBV5-4	-	TRBD1	TRBJ2-7	CASSLGGTETYEQYF
TRBV5-1	once	TRBD1	TRBJ2-2	CASSLADRVEAGELFF
TRBV29-1	-	-	TRBJ1-1	CSGTKGAEAFF
TRBV25-1	-	-	TRBJ2-3	CASSALTLNTQYF
TRBV5-1	-	-	TRBJ2-2	CASSLDNSNTGELFF
TRBV18	few	-	TRBJ2-2	CASSLSTGTGELFF
TRBV11-2	-	-	TRBJ2-7	CASSLGLLKYF
TRBV7-2	once	-	TRBJ2-7	CASSLAVGEQYF
TRBV18	-	-	TRBJ1-5	CASSPGIDQPQHF
TRBV6-2/TRBV6-3	-	-	TRBJ1-1	CASSFPPPGMNTEAFF
TRBV2	-	-	TRBJ1-6	CASTTKGRGNSPLHF
TRBV7-9	-	-	TRBJ1-2	CASSLLANPSRYTF
TRBV5-1	-	-	TRBJ1-2	CASRENQGTNYGYTF
TRBV27	-	-	TRBJ1-5	CASSSSGAPRSNQPQHF
TRBV6-1	-	-	TRBJ1-1	CASSEADGRTNTEAFF
TRBV5-1	-	TRBD2	TRBJ2-7	CASSLGTSGYYEQYF
TRBV19	-	TRBD1	TRBJ1-2	CASTPPNRGGYGYTF
TRBV7-9	once	-	TRBJ2-1	CASSLAGSLSYNEQFF
TRBV11-2	-	TRBD1	TRBJ1-4	CASSLSWGQGEKLFF
TRBV9	-	-	TRBJ2-2	CASSVAGSAGELFF
TRBV5-1	-	-	TRBJ1-4	CASSFLAGDEKLFF
TRBV11-2	-	TRBD2	TRBJ2-3	CASSLGLAGDPRRDTQYF
TRBV7-2	-	-	TRBJ1-6	CASSLVQIPGNSPLHF
TRBV10-3	-	-	TRBJ2-1	CAISESYNEQFF
TRBV3-1/TRBV3-2	-	-	TRBJ1-3	CASSLASSGNTIYF
TRBV6-4	-	-	TRBJ1-3	CASPLGGVDGNTIYF
TRBV7-2	-	-	TRBJ1-3	CASSLATGTIYF
TRBV10-2	-	-	TRBJ1-6	CASKEAQQDSPLHF
TRBV18	-	TRBD1	TRBJ2-5	CASTPGTGEETQYF
TRBV25-1	once	-	TRBJ1-2	CASSESLPGLNGYTF
TRBV7-9	-	-	TRBJ1-2	CASSLIKGNYGYTF
TRBV13	-	TRBD1	TRBJ2-7	CASSLRDRGPGEQYF
TRBV6-6	-	TRBD2	TRBJ2-1	CASSLGGSYNEQFF
TRBV2	-	-	TRBJ2-3	CASSEQGTSTDTQYF
TRBV5-4	-	TRBD1	TRBJ1-1	CASSSRQGRQLF
TRBV30	-	-	TRBJ1-1	CAWSPALGGGVNTEAFF
TRBV11-2	-	-	TRBJ2-1	CASSSAGGVWFFF
TRBV10-3	-	-	TRBJ1-6	CAISEGTGLLNSPLHF
TRBV9	once	-	TRBJ1-2	CASGNREGYGYTF